This entry is about one T cell receptor beta chain. The target antigen is unknown. The record originates from a study of T cell responses to AZD1222 COVID-19 vaccine. Produced via immunoSEQ multiplex PCR; TCRdb's table is partial and in-frame only. The sample lists 120,000 or so clones, about 90% seen once, with about 8% in the top ten. Pooled in the analysis were second doses at about 4 or about 12 weeks. Germline V gene sequence: CDR1 SGHVS, CDR2 FQNEAQ. J gave up 3 bases and V 5 bases, and 8 bases lay outside the gene matches. The CDR3 is made up of 15 amino acids. Points from the study as a whole: An increase in Spike-specific TCR breadth and depth was observed after two AZD1222 doses. Spike-wide vaccine-associated CD4 TCRs dominated at 160-218 and 743-854.

The rearrangement joins TRBV7-8 to TRBJ1-2; 8 bases match TRBD1. The source is an adult who received the AZD1222 COVID-19 vaccine. Sequences were derived from peripheral blood, sampled 28 days after the second AZD1222 dose. The CDR3 bases are TGTGCCAGCAGCCCACCGGGACAGGCCTACTATGGCTACACCTTC. This encodes CASSPPGQAYYGYTF.